Described below is a single TCR beta chain sequence and its context. This entry comes from a study of response to subunit inactivated influenza vaccine. TCRdb called the RT-PCR reads again in MiXCR, with one record for every CDR3 protein. The sample consists of about 540,000 distinct CDR3 sequences, roughly a quarter of them appearing once. Germline CDR1 is KGHSH and CDR2 is LQKENI. The CDR3 totals 13 residues. The ends were cut back, 2 bases at V and 12 bases at J, with 11 bases in the middle. A further study also used this sample, focusing on T cells expressing NK-cell markers. That study reports: Libraries used 5'RACE template switching adding universal primer site and UMIs. Beta-chain profiling covered CD3+CD56+NKG2C+, CD3+CD56+NKG2C- and CD3+CD56-NKG2C+ sorted subsets.

This clonotype was obtained from a man aged 45-65 years who received an inactivated influenza vaccine. The chain links TRBV18 to TRBJ1-6; no reliable D call. Sequenced material: CD4+ T cells sorted from PBMCs, taken approximately 13 days after vaccination. In nucleotides, the CDR3 is TGTGCCAGCTCACCAGAACGGGCTCGACCCCTCCACTTT. Its translation: CASSPERARPLHF.